This TCR beta chain was observed in a study of blood T cell repertoires in COVID-19. In the study overall: Material from acute and convalescent COVID-19 was sourced from the United States, Italy and Spain. PBMCs, B-cell-depleted T cells, or T cells were the source of the cDNA or gDNA that made up the material.

Original analysis: Researchers report that nucleated cell counts were estimated from reference gene primer amplification. Clones were read by immunoSEQ multiplex PCR, and TCRdb kept only the in-frame ones, dropping some. For V, J and clone size, that table is used; D and trimming come from the DNA. The table lists roughly 89,000 clones, around 80% of them singletons, with about a sixth in the top ten. CDR1 and CDR2 (germline): SGHVS, FNYEAQ. There are 17 residues in the CDR3. Losses at the gene ends were 1 base for V and 7 bases for J; bases not matched to a gene: 11. The sequence derives from a woman older than 75 with acute or convalescent COVID-19. The rearrangement uses TRBV7-6 and TRBJ1-2; 11 nucleotides agree with TRBD1. Source material: peripheral blood. CDR3 residues: CASSLDGQGAGRGGYTF. For the CDR3, the DNA is TGTGCCAGCAGCTTAGATGGACAGGGGGCCGGTCGTGGTGGCTACACCTTC.